A single sample is the source of the 23 T cell receptor beta chains below, sequenced in a study of cytomegalovirus exposure and HLA in healthy donors. Clones were read by immunoSEQ multiplex PCR, and TCRdb kept only the in-frame ones, dropping some. The sample contains around 300,000 clones, 87% of which appear only once. The specimen was PBMCs. These receptors originate from a woman aged 25-40 years in good health and CMV-seropositive.

This clone was counted once. The chain is built from TRBV5-8 and TRBJ2-7; D not certain. The CDR3 sequence is 17 residues long. V lost 4 bases and J 6 bases, leaving 26 bases between the germline ends. Germline CDR1 SGHTS, CDR2 YDEGEE. The CDR3: CASSAPPRDHQWAEQYF. In DNA form, the CDR3 reads TGTGCCAGCAGCGCACCCCCCCGTGACCATCAGTGGGCCGAGCAGTACTTC.

As to this clone: Other DNA sequences from this sample encode an identical CDR3 as well. The chain carries TRBV5-6 and TRBJ2-5; D not resolved. Between the trimmed V and J ends, which lost 0 bases and 1 base, there was a span of 4 bases. Germline CDR1 reads SGHDT; CDR2 reads YYEEEE. CDR3 length: 13 residues. The CDR3 bases are TGTGCCAGCAGCTTGGGCAGCCAAGAGACCCAGTACTTC. Protein product: CASSLGSQETQYF.

The V gene is TRBV18, the J gene TRBJ1-4; 9 bases map to TRBD1. CDR3 length: 16 amino acids. V was clipped by 4 bases and J by 4 bases; unmatched bases: 7. Germline V lookup: CDR1 KGHSH, CDR2 LQKENI. The CDR3 DNA reads TGTGCCAGCTCACGGTCCACAGGGGGCATTAATGAAAAACTGTTTTTT. Protein product: CASSRSTGGINEKLFF. The full variable domain, its missing parts supplied by reference TRBV18 and TRBJ1-4, is NAGVMQNPRHLVRRRGQEARLRCSPMKGHSHVYWYRQLPEEGLKFMVYLQKENIIDESGMPKERFSAEFPKEGPSILRIQQVVRGDSAAYFCASSRSTGGINEKLFFGSGTQLSVL.

The CDR3 region has the DNA TGTGCCAGCTGGCCCTCAGGGACCTACGAGCAGTACTTC. Translated, it gives CASWPSGTYEQYF. The rearrangement links TRBV6-5 to TRBJ2-7; D is possibly TRBD1 (5 bases). V was clipped by 8 bases and J by 2 bases, with 13 bases between them. This CDR3 comprises 13 residues. Germline assignment: CDR1 MNHEY and CDR2 SVGAGI.

V and J are TRBV30 and TRBJ2-5; D uncertain. Germline values: CDR1 GTSNPN, CDR2 SVGIG (reference sequence). Trimming pared 5 bases from V and 2 bases from J, leaving 12 bases between. This CDR3 has 13 residues. CDR3 nucleotide sequence: TGTGCCTGGCTCGGACGGAAACAAGAGACCCAGTACTTC. It translates to CAWLGRKQETQYF.

The chain carries TRBV29-1 and TRBJ1-2; D ambiguous. The CDR3 consists of 12 residues. Trimming took 3 bases from V and 2 from J, leaving 7 bases between them. Germline loops: CDR1 SQVTM, CDR2 ANQGSEA. CDR3 protein: CSVDPQNYGYTF. The CDR3 bases are TGCAGCGTTGATCCACAGAACTATGGCTACACCTTC. The full variable domain, completed using reference TRBV29-1 and TRBJ1-2, is SAVISQKPSRDICQRGTSLTIQCQVDSQVTMMFWYRQQPGQSLTLIATANQGSEATYESGFVIDKFPISRPNLTFSTLTVSNMSPEDSSIYLCSVDPQNYGYTFGSGTRLTVV.

This chain joins TRBV5-1 and TRBJ1-2, with 10 bases fitting TRBD1. Germline loops: CDR1 SGHRS, CDR2 YFSETQ. The CDR3 consists of 15 residues. Trimming took 3 bases from V and 4 from J; bases not matched to a gene: 6. The CDR3 DNA sequence: TGCGCCAGCAGCTATAGGACAGGGGGGGTCTATGGCTACACCTTC. This sequence encodes CASSYRTGGVYGYTF.

The V and J genes are TRBV5-1 and TRBJ2-7, with 7 nucleotides matching TRBD1. The germline CDR1 and CDR2 sequences are SGHRS and YFSETQ. The CDR3 is 15 residues long. After removal of 0 bases from V and 2 bases from J, the junction contained 5 bases not matched to a gene. CDR3 in DNA: TGCGCCAGCAGCTTGGTGGCAGGGGGAACCTACGAGCAGTACTTC. This codes for CASSLVAGGTYEQYF.

Only a few counts were recorded for this clone. The V gene is TRBV13, the J gene TRBJ1-6, with a possible D match to TRBD1 (6 bases). Germline V gene data show CDR1 as PRHDT and CDR2 as FYEKMQ (reference sequence). The CDR3 covers 12 residues. V lost 5 bases, J lost 8 bases, and 7 bases lay in between. Written as DNA, the CDR3 is TGTGCCAGCAGCCCAGGGGATTCACCCCTCCACTTT. It is translated as CASSPGDSPLHF.

The chain links TRBV9 to TRBJ1-2; 7 nucleotides align to TRBD1. Looked up from germline, CDR1 is SGDLS and CDR2 is YYNGEE. With 5 bases clipped from V and 4 bases from J, the junction kept 5 bases outside the gene matches. The CDR3 is made up of 13 amino acids. CDR3 DNA sequence: TGTGCCAGCAGAGCCGGGACAGCCTATGGCTACACCTTC. Residues: CASRAGTAYGYTF.

This clone was counted once. An end of the junction does not agree with germline; a read error may underlie this. The rearrangement links TRBV9 to TRBJ1-6; D unclear. Germline V gives CDR1 SGDLS, CDR2 YYNGEE. The CDR3 is 14 residues long. This chain's CDR3 is CASSADPQATLKSF. The CDR3 nucleotides are TGTGCCAGCAGCGCCGACCCACAAGCTACCCTTAAATCCTTT.

The chain employs TRBV9 and TRBJ2-7; maybe TRBD1 (6 bases). CDR1 is SGDLS, CDR2 YYNGEE, per germline. The CDR3 spans 14 residues. V shed 4 bases and J shed 4 bases, with 15 bases lying between them. The CDR3 region is CASSIRGEAYEQYF. The CDR3 DNA sequence: TGTGCCAGCAGCATCAGGGGTGAGGCGTACGAGCAGTACTTC.

The V call is TRBV14, the J call TRBJ1-1, with D maybe TRBD1 (5 bases). The CDR3 has 15 residues. From germline, CDR1 is SGHDN and CDR2 FVKESK. Trimming removed 4 bases at V and 3 bases at J, with 15 bases between. CDR3 region: CASSPLRGGHTEAFF. In nucleotides, the CDR3 is TGTGCCAGCAGCCCGTTGAGGGGAGGGCACACTGAAGCTTTCTTT.

The rearrangement joins TRBV5-5 to TRBJ2-3; 8 bases map to TRBD1. Trimming at V came to 2 bases and at J to 1 base, leaving 3 bases not matched to a gene. CDR1 and CDR2 from the germline V gene are SGHKS and YYEKEE (reference sequence). The CDR3 runs to 15 residues. The CDR3, as DNA: TGTGCCAGCAGCTTTTTACAGGGGGGCACAGATACGCAGTATTTT. Translated, it gives CASSFLQGGTDTQYF. Complete variable domain (other parts from reference TRBV5-5 and TRBJ2-3): DAGVTQSPTHLIKTRGQQVTLRCSPISGHKSVSWYQQVLGQGPQFIFQYYEKEERGRGNFPDRFSARQFPNYSSELNVNALLLGDSALYLCASSFLQGGTDTQYFGPGTRLTVL.

V gene TRBV5-3 combines with J gene TRBJ1-1; D gene uncertain. TRBV5-3 is an ORF, and what it does is uncertain. Trimming pared 0 bases from V and 4 bases from J, leaving 16 bases between. The CDR3 covers 16 residues. The CDR3 reads CARSLVIMGCGTEAFF. CDR3 DNA sequence: TGTGCCAGAAGCTTGGTGATCATGGGTTGCGGCACTGAAGCTTTCTTT.

This chain connects TRBV27 to TRBJ2-7; weak D call: TRBD1 (6 bases). Trimming pared 2 bases from V and 3 bases from J, leaving 11 bases between. The CDR3 contains 14 residues. In germline, CDR1 is MNHEY, CDR2 SMNVEV (reference sequence). CDR3 amino acids: CASSLVQGNYEQYF. CDR3 coding DNA: TGTGCCAGCAGTTTAGTACAGGGAAACTACGAGCAGTACTTC.

The chain uses TRBV7-8 and TRBJ1-5; 9 nucleotides agree with TRBD1. The germline gives CDR1 SGHVS, CDR2 FQNEAQ. The CDR3 spans 15 residues. The V segment lost 6 bases and the J segment 6 bases; nucleotides outside the gene matches: 9. The DNA for the CDR3 is TGTGCCAGCAGTATACAGGGGGCGCGGGGTCAGCCCCAGCATTTT. Amino acids: CASSIQGARGQPQHF. The entire variable domain, with the rest obtained from reference TRBV7-8 and TRBJ1-5, is as follows: GAGVSQSPRYKVAKRGQDVALRCDPISGHVSLFWYQQALGQGPEFLTYFQNEAQLDKSGLPSDRFFAERPEGSVSTLKIQRTQQEDSAVYLCASSIQGARGQPQHFGDGTRLSIL.

CDR3 nucleotide sequence: TGTGCCAGCAGCTTAGATGCTAACTATGGCTACACCTTC. Protein sequence: CASSLDANYGYTF. The V and J genes are TRBV7-9 and TRBJ1-2, with D uncertain. Trimming left V 1 base short and J 0 bases short, with 3 bases between. Per germline, CDR1 SEHNR and CDR2 FQNEAQ (reference sequence). This CDR3 spans 13 amino acids.

This chain connects TRBV5-6 to TRBJ2-7; 9 nucleotides match TRBD1. The CDR3 runs to 15 residues. V dropped 0 bases and J dropped 2; count of bases not matched to a gene: 3. Germline CDR1 reads SGHDT; CDR2 reads YYEEEE. The CDR3 loop is CASSLDRGLAYEQYF. In DNA, the CDR3 is TGTGCCAGCAGCTTGGACAGGGGGCTTGCCTACGAGCAGTACTTC.

This chain joins TRBV4-3 and TRBJ1-5; D is unclear. This CDR3 region has 16 residues. Germline CDR1 is LGHNA and CDR2 is YSLEER. V was shortened by 0 bases and J by 2 bases, with 11 bases between the two germline ends. CDR3 coding DNA: TGCGCCAGCAGCCAAGACCCGGGAAGGGGCAATCAGCCCCAGCATTTT. This codes for CASSQDPGRGNQPQHF.

This clone was recorded only once. V usage is TRBV6-6 and J usage is TRBJ2-1; tentative D call: TRBD1 (6 bases). Trimming removed 2 bases from V and 8 bases from J, with 19 bases in between. This CDR3 region has 16 residues. Germline-derived CDR1 and CDR2 are MNHNY and SVGAGI (reference sequence). CDR3 in amino acids: CASSYPLMPPGDEQFF. The CDR3 nucleotides read TGTGCCAGCAGTTACCCATTGATGCCGCCAGGGGATGAGCAGTTCTTC.

The V gene is TRBV4-3, the J gene TRBJ2-5, with 10 bases fitting TRBD2. This CDR3 has 14 residues. V shed 5 bases and J 1 base; nucleotides not matched to a gene: 1. The germline gives CDR1 LGHNA, CDR2 YSLEER. CDR3 sequence reads: CASSSSGGQETQYF. The CDR3 DNA sequence: TGCGCCAGCAGCTCTAGCGGGGGCCAAGAGACCCAGTACTTC.

For this clone: One end of the junction is discordant with germline, which a read error may explain. The gene calls are TRBV7-8 and TRBJ2-1; tentative D call: TRBD2 (5 bases). The CDR3 contains 14 residues. Germline V lookup: CDR1 SGHVS, CDR2 FQNEAQ. CDR3 in amino acids: CASSPYSSYTEQFF. CDR3 nucleotide sequence: TGTGCCAGCAGTCCATACTCTAGCTACACTGAGCAGTTCTTC. The full variable domain, rest sourced from reference TRBV7-8 and TRBJ2-1, is GAGVSQSPRYKVAKRGQDVALRCDPISGHVSLFWYQQALGQGPEFLTYFQNEAQLDKSGLPSDRFFAERPEGSVSTLKIQRTQQEDSAVYLCASSPYSSYTEQFFGPGTRLTVL.